This T cell receptor (beta chain) derives from a study of cytomegalovirus exposure and HLA in healthy donors (TCRdb year 2017). With regard to the full study: In an earlier analysis of some 610 of the donors, 276 Gb of sequence data and approximately 120 million unique TCR beta sequences from about 190 million T cells were reported. Across some 400 genotyped donors of the cohort, an average of about 220,000 unique TCR beta nucleotide sequences per donor were sequenced, and 15% to 20% of those sequences were non-productive. An early release covering 550 to 700 HLA-typed donors comprised about 300 gigabases of sequencing data and around 80 million unique TCR sequences. In the later analysis, no new phenotypic data were used to find candidate immune exposures; instead, reliance was placed on TCR beta sequences and their occurrence across donors. In an earlier analysis of more than 550 of the donors, high-throughput TCR beta sequencing was used to judge whether each TCR beta V gene segment behaved as functional or pseudogenic. To predict cytomegalovirus infection status, the study combined high-throughput TCR immunosequencing, statistical association of individual TCRs with disease status, and machine learning. Because of strong linkage in the cohort, 4 to 6 DR-DQ haplotypes were treated as single units for association and clustering. Donor age, sex, ethnicity and CMV serostatus were compiled together with the repertoire data. All discovery cohort repertoires had been generated on a single sequencing platform. To study patterns of TCR occurrence, a later analysis re-analyzed previously published TCR beta repertoires from several hundred donors and added high-resolution HLA genotyping. The number of donors typed differed by locus, with roughly 620-640 for A, B, C, DRB1 and DQB1, around 500 for DQA1, under 610 for DPA1, and some 470 for DPB1. The study was designed to test whether signatures of past pathogen exposure could be identified by cataloging public T cell receptors. HLA typing covered class I and class II loci at four-digit resolution. A separate validation cohort of approximately 120 different subjects was used in addition to the approximately 700-subject first cohort. In a later genetic analysis, genome-wide SNP genotypes for about 55% of the roughly 700 donors were used, and that subset was treated as a discovery cohort. Using immunosequencing, the study profiled T cell repertoires from about 620 subjects and related those repertoires to cytomegalovirus serostatus. Of the approximately 400 genotyped donors, 81% were placed in the genetic ancestry cluster associated with self-reported Caucasian donors.

What the authors observed across the whole study: HLA typing was unavailable for some donors at each locus, so association tests used only the typed subset. A further reported finding was that TCR beta sequences accurately predicted the HLA-A and HLA-B alleles for most subjects in the first cohort. A later genetic analysis associated a missense DCLRE1C variant with V-gene and J-gene trimming of TCR beta chains, and an independent cohort replicated the association. Broadly in line with IMGT annotations, most TCR beta V segments showed up in productive rearrangements about 90% or about 30% of the time in an earlier analysis of 587 of the donors. The 87-base-pair reads could not distinguish some IMGT-functional V segments, including TRBV6-2 and TRBV6-3, so those segments were excluded. Linkage disequilibrium might explain the correlated functional status among segregating V segments, but an unknown experimental factor could not be excluded. A few of the identified cytomegalovirus-associated TCR beta chains were confirmed in vitro to be specific for cytomegalovirus antigens. A total of some 180 TCR beta chains were listed by the study as associated with cytomegalovirus. In this cohort, only TCR beta chains were sequenced, and detectable features were limited by the absence of alpha or paired-chain data. A later analysis reported that several top co-occurrence clusters appeared linked to parvovirus B19, influenza, CMV and Epstein-Barr virus. Compared with equally common non-associated chains, HLA-associated TCR beta chains in a later analysis were more clonally expanded and had lower generation probabilities. According to a later analysis, TCR association rates differed among HLA loci, with DRB1 alleles showing the most associated TCRs and HLA-C alleles showing the fewest. The classifier was reported to diagnose cytomegalovirus status with high specificity and sensitivity in both the original cohort and the validation cohort. About 15 rarely observed V segments, including chromosome 9 orphons, were excluded from the earlier analysis of about 500 of the donors because counts were too low. Compared with the approximately 700-donor mean, donors in an Asian-associated ancestry cluster had fewer N-insertions in productive TCRs, according to a later genetic analysis. For the cohort, immune exposure information was limited to CMV serostatus. Strong co-occurrence of HLA alleles, especially DR and DQ, made assigning TCR associations to individual alleles difficult. While some public TCRs were present in many individuals, most TCR sequences turned up only very rarely across donors. A cluster of highly shared sequence variants was judged likely to represent a technical artifact of the sequencing pipeline. In a later analysis, most CMV-associated TCR beta chains were found to appear HLA-restricted, with HLA associations seemingly driven largely by CMV exposure. Sequencing depth was assumed to be roughly uniform across donors in the presence/absence analyses, though that assumption may not hold. In a later analysis, about 17,000 TCR beta sequences were associated with specific HLA alleles at a false discovery rate of 0.05. According to the authors, the approach could potentially be generalized to other disease states and immunological phenotypes.

The library was built by means of the immunoSEQ multiplex PCR assay. For the multiplex PCR, a mixture combining 60 forward primers for TCR Vbeta segments and 13 reverse primers for TCR Jbeta segments was used. The CDR3 region of rearranged TCR beta genes was amplified from genomic DNA by a multiplex PCR assay. The amplified TCR beta libraries were sequenced on the Illumina HiSeq System as 87-base-pair reads. On the authors' methods: Across the 670 or so repertoires, a later analysis counted tens of millions of unique TCR beta chains, roughly 11 million of which were shared by at least two donors. A nearest-neighbor algorithm error-corrected the raw reads and collapsed the reads into unique sequences, merging closely related sequences to remove PCR and sequencing errors. CDR3 sequences were aligned to IMGT reference sequences to assign V, D and J gene segments. Each retained sequence needed at least a six-nucleotide match to both a V gene segment and a J gene segment. Rearrangements were called productive when the CDR3 lacked stop codons and stayed in frame with V and J; all others were non-productive. Following IMGT convention, CDR3 was defined as the stretch from the second conserved V-encoded cysteine up to the conserved J-encoded phenylalanine. Sequences without an unambiguous match to a single V gene segment were excluded from the earlier analysis of over 500 of the donors. In an earlier analysis of around 590 of the donors, a V segment was called functional when productive rearrangements were above 56.7%, and segregating when the standard deviation between donors exceeded 5%. A statistical classification framework was built for diagnosing cytomegalovirus status from the catalog of TCR beta chain sequences. V and J gene assignment, in a later analysis, came from comparing TCR nucleotide sequences with IMGT/GENE-DB human TR gene sequences. The TCRdist pipeline was used in a later analysis to assign CDR3 sequences and most-parsimonious VDJ recombination scenarios. In a later analysis, each TCR beta chain was defined by its CDR3 amino acid sequence together with its V-gene family, and reads lacking a unique V-gene family were excluded. A later analysis removed several hundred highly shared, low-generation-probability nucleotide sequences to deal with suspected cross-contamination and a sequencing artifact. A later analysis calculated a clonal expansion index for each public chain from normalized within-repertoire ranks of inferred template counts. In a later analysis, generation probabilities were computed using a VDJ recombination model fitted to out-of-frame rearrangements, and the results were checked against IGoR. In a later analysis, hypergeometric tests were used to score TCR-TCR, TCR-HLA and TCR-CMV co-occurrence, with a repertoire-size bias correction applied to TCR pairs. False discovery rates were estimated in a later analysis by permuting HLA or CMV assignments 20 times. In a later analysis, co-occurring TCRs were grouped using DBSCAN, and TCRdist sequence similarity was added for clustering within HLA-allele-positive subsets. Repertoires with fewer than 30,000 or more than 120,000 public chains were left out of co-occurrence clustering, as were about five repertoires with anomalous nucleotide sharing. TCRdb carries this immuneACCESS record with in-frame sequences only. Its versions omit some clonotypes, under half of them owing to an unresolved V gene in the studies checked, with the rest unexplained. V and J calls and clone size are copied from that table; D and trimming were computed from the DNA. Recorded for this sample are approximately 240,000 clones; just over 75% of them occurred a single time. The ten largest clonotypes hold around 2.8% of the sample.

Spanning cysteine to phenylalanine, the CDR3 consists of 14 amino acids. Only CDR3 DNA remains: 42 bases, in frame from the first base. Via the germline V gene, CDR1 is SGHRS and CDR2 YFSETQ. V is cut by 3 bases and J by 2 bases, and the space between the germline ends is 11 bases. The cohort consisted of hundreds of healthy bone marrow donors. At the time of sampling, all cohort members were nominally healthy, though unrecorded immune exposures were likely present. The donor was CMV seropositive and belonged to the group of more than 250 seropositive cohort members. Every donor gave a peripheral blood sample, and the peripheral blood mononuclear cells from that sample were used for TCR beta sequencing. The Qiagen DNeasy Blood Extraction Kit was used to extract genomic DNA from the blood cell samples. This clone occurred a few times. Its target antigen remains unknown. The input lacks base qualities; no much larger clone sits a single base away.

Material: PBMCs. This sequence uses TRBV5-1 and TRBJ1-2; the D gene is perhaps TRBD1, on 5 matching bases. This TCR derives from an older woman in good health and CMV-seropositive. The DNA sequence is as follows: TGCGCCAGCAGCTGGGGGGACGGGAACTATGGCTACACCTTC. The encoded protein is CASSWGDGNYGYTF.